These 32 T cell receptor beta chains share one sample of origin, sequenced in a study of shared clonotypes between healthy human individuals. Clones were read by immunoSEQ multiplex PCR, and TCRdb kept only the in-frame ones, dropping some. The sample comprises 2 million to 3 million clones, approximately 90% of which are singletons, and over 0.12% rests with the top ten. Specimen: naive CD4+ T cells sorted from blood. The subset: CD45RA+ positively selected. The source of these receptors is a young man in good health.

The chain recombines TRBV7-2 with TRBJ1-5, with D tentatively TRBD1 (6 bases). In germline, CDR1 is SGHTA, CDR2 FQGNSA. With 5 bases removed from V and 1 base from J, the gap between germline ends came to 15 bases. The length of the CDR3 is 16 residues. The CDR3: CASSLGGVLSNQPQHF. The CDR3 region has the DNA TGTGCCAGCAGCCTAGGGGGGGTTCTGAGCAATCAGCCCCAGCATTTT.

On this clone itself: Other nucleotide sequences in the sample specify the same CDR3. The genes are TRBV19 and TRBJ2-3; the D is unclear. The CDR3 has 11 residues. CDR1 is LNHDA and CDR2 is SQIVND in the germline V gene (reference sequence). Trimming cost V 4 bases and J 4 bases, with 3 bases left between them. The CDR3 DNA reads as TGTGCCAGTAGTACAGCAGATACGCAGTATTTT. Translated: CASSTADTQYF.

This sequence joins TRBV18 and TRBJ1-3, with a tentative D call TRBD1 (5 bases). V was cut by 3 bases and J by 8 bases, with 17 bases left in between. The CDR3 covers 15 residues. In germline, CDR1 is KGHSH, CDR2 LQKENI. This CDR3 reads CASSPSLLEGHTIYF. The CDR3 region has the DNA TGTGCCAGCTCACCTAGTCTCTTAGAGGGACACACCATATATTTT.

The rearrangement links TRBV7-9 to TRBJ2-5, with unresolved D. V lost 5 bases and J lost 2, with 15 bases in between. CDR1 and CDR2 (germline): SEHNR, FQNEAQ (reference sequence). CDR3 length equals 15 residues. CDR3 nucleotides: TGTGCCAGCAGCGAAAGAAGGATAGGACAAGAGACCCAGTACTTC. This gives the protein CASSERRIGQETQYF.

The chain employs TRBV28 and TRBJ1-1; TRBD1 is a possible D gene (5 bases). Trimming took off 10 bases at V and 4 bases at J, with 16 bases between the two ends. Germline V gives CDR1 MDHEN, CDR2 SYDVKM. The CDR3 spans 13 residues. The CDR3 loop is CAIWGGSGTEAFF. The CDR3 nucleotides read TGTGCCATCTGGGGGGGGTCTGGCACTGAAGCTTTCTTT.

This chain connects TRBV30 to TRBJ2-1; D may be TRBD1 (6 bases). Trimming took 1 base from V and 5 from J, leaving 12 bases between them. The CDR3 runs 14 residues. Germline CDR1 reads GTSNPN; CDR2 reads SVGIG (reference sequence). The CDR3 DNA follows: TGTGCCTGGAGTGAGGGACACGCCAACAATGAGCAGTTCTTC. This gives the protein CAWSEGHANNEQFF.

The rearrangement uses TRBV10-2 and TRBJ1-2; TRBD1 is a possible D gene (6 bases). The V gene's germline CDR1 is WSHSY and CDR2 SAAADI. The CDR3 contains 15 residues. V lost 6 bases and J lost 6, with 20 bases in between. In nucleotides, the CDR3 is TGCGCCAGCAGGGAGGCTACAGGGAACGACCATGGCTACACCTTC. Translating gives CASREATGNDHGYTF.

The chain combines TRBV18 with TRBJ2-1; perhaps TRBD2 as D (7 bases). V was clipped by 6 bases and J by 4 bases, with 22 bases between them. Germline V gene data show CDR1 as KGHSH and CDR2 as LQKENI. The CDR3 covers 17 residues. The CDR3 loop reads CASSQGLAGAPYNEQFF. CDR3 bases: TGTGCCAGCTCGCAAGGTCTCGCGGGGGCCCCATACAATGAGCAGTTCTTC. Looking up the rest from reference TRBV18 and TRBJ2-1 gives the full variable domain: NAGVMQNPRHLVRRRGQEARLRCSPMKGHSHVYWYRQLPEEGLKFMVYLQKENIIDESGMPKERFSAEFPKEGPSILRIQQVVRGDSAAYFCASSQGLAGAPYNEQFFGPGTRLTVL.

The chain carries TRBV10-3 and TRBJ2-3; 8 nucleotides match TRBD2. V lost 6 bases, J lost 4 bases, and 9 bases stayed unmatched. The CDR3 runs 15 residues. CDR1 is ENHRY and CDR2 is SYGVKD in the germline V gene. As DNA, the CDR3 is TGTGCCATCAGGCCGGGACTAGGGCCCCCAGATACGCAGTATTTT. It is translated as CAIRPGLGPPDTQYF.

J is TRBJ2-1 and V is TRBV30; TRBD2 matches at 8 bases. J gave up 1 base and V 4 bases, and 6 bases lay outside the gene matches. This CDR3 has 15 residues. The germline gives CDR1 GTSNPN, CDR2 SVGIG (reference sequence). The DNA for the CDR3 is TGTGCCTGGACCGAGGGGACTAGTTCCTACAATGAGCAGTTCTTC. It specifies CAWTEGTSSYNEQFF.

A word on this clone: Other DNA sequences in the sample encode the same CDR3. V usage is TRBV5-1 and J usage is TRBJ1-1; D uncertain. The CDR3 contains 14 residues. Trimming stripped 3 bases from V and 0 bases from J, with 9 bases between. Germline values: CDR1 SGHRS, CDR2 YFSETQ. CDR3 residues: CASSSTGMNTEAFF. In DNA, the CDR3 is TGCGCCAGCAGCTCCACTGGCATGAACACTGAAGCTTTCTTT.

V usage is TRBV11-2 and J usage is TRBJ1-5; the match to TRBD1 covers 10 bases. Germline lookup yields CDR1 SGHAT and CDR2 FQNNGV. The CDR3 is made up of 15 amino acids. The V and J ends lost 5 bases and 1 base, in that order; junction bases with no gene match: 2. The CDR3 sequence: CASSQGQGSNQPQHF. As DNA, the CDR3 is TGTGCCAGCAGCCAGGGACAGGGGAGCAATCAGCCCCAGCATTTT.

As for this clone: The sample has other DNA sequences that encode this CDR3 too. The CDR3 DNA follows: TGTGCCAGCAGCTTGGGACTAGCGGGGGGACAGGAGACCCAGTACTTC. This encodes CASSLGLAGGQETQYF. This chain joins TRBV5-4 and TRBJ2-5, with 13 bases identical to TRBD2. CDR1 SGHNT and CDR2 YYREEE come from the germline V gene (reference sequence). Trimming at V came to 0 bases and at J to 5 bases, leaving 4 bases not matched to a gene. CDR3 length: 16 residues. Looking up the rest from reference TRBV5-4 and TRBJ2-5 gives the full variable domain: ETGVTQSPTHLIKTRGQQVTLRCSSQSGHNTVSWYQQALGQGPQFIFQYYREEENGRGNFPPRFSGLQFPNYSSELNVNALELDDSALYLCASSLGLAGGQETQYFGPGTRLLVL.

This rearrangement joins TRBV5-1 to TRBJ1-4, with D possibly being TRBD1 (5 bases). The germline gives CDR1 SGHRS, CDR2 YFSETQ. V lost 2 bases and J 5 bases, leaving 13 bases between the germline ends. The CDR3 loop spans 15 amino acids. CDR3 coding DNA: TGCGCCAGCAGCTTATATCAGGGCGGCAATGAAAAACTGTTTTTT. It is translated as CASSLYQGGNEKLFF.

This clone was observed once. V is TRBV6-1 and J is TRBJ2-7; D perhaps matches TRBD2 (6 bases). Between the trimmed V and J ends, which lost 6 bases and 2 bases, there was a span of 11 bases. CDR1 and CDR2 from the germline V gene are MNHNS and SASEGT. The CDR3 is 13 amino acids. For the CDR3, the DNA is TGTGCCAGCAGGGTCGGGGGAGCCTACGAGCAGTACTTC. It encodes CASRVGGAYEQYF.

The rearrangement uses TRBV10-3 and TRBJ2-3, with 7 nucleotides matching TRBD2. Trimming removed 4 bases from V and 4 bases from J; junction bases left unmatched: 5. This CDR3 is 14 amino acids long. The germline gives CDR1 ENHRY, CDR2 SYGVKD. In nucleotides, the CDR3 is TGTGCCATCAGTGGTGGGAGGGCCCCAGATACGCAGTATTTT. The encoded protein is CAISGGRAPDTQYF.

This clone was seen once. The chain combines TRBV9 with TRBJ1-2; D is possibly TRBD1 (5 bases). V lost 2 bases to trimming and J lost 0 bases, with 11 bases between them. CDR3 length: 15 residues. Germline values: CDR1 SGDLS, CDR2 YYNGEE. This chain's CDR3 is CASSVQGATNYGYTF. CDR3 bases: TGTGCCAGCAGCGTCCAAGGGGCCACTAACTATGGCTACACCTTC.

The V and J genes are TRBV9 and TRBJ2-3, with 13 bases aligning to TRBD2. Unmatched junction bases numbered 7, after V lost 0 bases and J lost 3 bases. In germline, CDR1 is SGDLS, CDR2 YYNGEE. This CDR3 spans 18 amino acids. The CDR3: CASSVDTSGGVKTDTQYF. Written as DNA, the CDR3 is TGTGCCAGCAGCGTAGATACTAGCGGGGGGGTTAAAACAGATACGCAGTATTTT.

The chain couples TRBV9 to TRBJ2-5; D is perhaps TRBD1 or TRBD2 (5 bases each). This CDR3 spans 15 amino acids. Germline V gene data show CDR1 as SGDLS and CDR2 as YYNGEE. The V and J ends lost 3 bases and 4 bases respectively, with 16 bases between them. CDR3: CASSAEGRALETQYF. The CDR3 bases are TGTGCCAGCAGCGCCGAGGGGCGGGCTCTAGAGACCCAGTACTTC.

This clone has just one count. V usage is TRBV5-1 and J usage is TRBJ2-5; 10 nucleotides align to TRBD2. The CDR3 totals 16 residues. Germline V CDR1 and CDR2: SGHRS, YFSETQ. The junction had 8 bases not matched to a gene; V was cut back by 1 base and J by 5 bases. The CDR3 loop is CASSLIASGGEETQYF. As DNA, the CDR3 is TGCGCCAGCAGCTTGATAGCTAGCGGGGGAGAGGAGACCCAGTACTTC. The variable domain in full, with the rest retrieved from reference TRBV5-1 and TRBJ2-5, is KAGVTQTPRYLIKTRGQQVTLSCSPISGHRSVSWYQQTPGQGLQFLFEYFSETQRNKGNFPGRFSGRQFSNSRSEMNVSTLELGDSALYLCASSLIASGGEETQYFGPGTRLLVL.

This chain connects TRBV10-3 to TRBJ2-7, with D unclear. Per the germline V gene, CDR1 is ENHRY and CDR2 is SYGVKD. The CDR3 has 14 amino acids. Trimming pared 10 bases from V and 6 bases from J, leaving 22 bases between. Here the CDR3 reads CATRLERALLEQYF. The CDR3 coding sequence is TGTGCCACCAGGCTGGAAAGAGCTCTGCTCGAGCAGTACTTC.

V is TRBV6-1 and J is TRBJ1-1, with D maybe TRBD1 (5 bases). From germline, CDR1 is MNHNS and CDR2 SASEGT. This CDR3 is 14 amino acids long. V was trimmed by 5 bases and J by 11 bases, leaving 21 bases between them. The CDR3 DNA reads TGTGCCAGCAGTTTTCAGGGCTTGGTCGCTGGGGCTTTCTTT. This gives the protein CASSFQGLVAGAFF.

The genes are TRBV4-1 and TRBJ2-2; TRBD1 matches 7 bases. Germline CDR1 is MGHRA and CDR2 is YSYEKL. This CDR3 is 17 amino acids long. The J segment lost 2 bases and the V segment lost 6 bases, leaving 12 bases of the junction unmatched. CDR3 sequence reads: CASSRQGRTSNTGELFF. As DNA, the CDR3 is TGCGCCAGCAGTCGACAGGGAAGGACCTCTAACACCGGGGAGCTGTTTTTT.

The chain couples TRBV19 to TRBJ1-5; TRBD1 matches 10 bases. This CDR3 comprises 14 residues. Germline V gives CDR1 LNHDA, CDR2 SQIVND (reference sequence). Trimming removed 6 bases from V and 6 bases from J; junction bases left unmatched: 5. The CDR3 sequence: CASRGTGVGQPQHF. DNA for the CDR3: TGTGCCAGTAGGGGGACAGGGGTTGGTCAGCCCCAGCATTTT.

This chain uses TRBV9 with TRBJ2-3, with TRBD2 identical over 7 bases. There are 16 residues in the CDR3. V gave up 4 bases and J gave up 2 bases; unmatched junction bases: 10. CDR1 is SGDLS, CDR2 YYNGEE, per germline. CDR3 bases: TGTGCCAGCAGCCCCGGGGGAGGGGAGGTCACAGATACGCAGTATTTT. Its translation is CASSPGGGEVTDTQYF.

J is TRBJ1-1 and V is TRBV10-3; maybe TRBD1 (5 bases). CDR3 length: 14 residues. The germline V gene has CDR1 ENHRY and CDR2 SYGVKD. V lost 7 bases and J lost 4, with 16 bases in between. The CDR3 coding sequence is TGTGCCATCACCGAAGGGCAGGGTATCACTGAAGCTTTCTTT. Amino acids: CAITEGQGITEAFF.

The rearrangement links TRBV30 to TRBJ1-6; D gene unclear. V lost 3 bases, J lost 7 bases, and 7 bases lay in between. CDR3 length: 12 amino acids. Per germline, CDR1 GTSNPN and CDR2 SVGIG (reference sequence). The CDR3 nucleotides are TGTGCCTGGAGACCGAGCAATTCACCCCTCCACTTT. It yields the protein CAWRPSNSPLHF.

This clone appeared a single time. The rearrangement links TRBV6-1 to TRBJ2-7, with D perhaps matching TRBD2 (6 bases). Germline CDR1 reads MNHNS; CDR2 reads SASEGT. The V end was cut by 6 bases, the J end by 9 bases, with 18 bases between. This CDR3 region has 13 residues. CDR3 nucleotides: TGTGCCAGCAGCCCCGAGGGACTGGCGAGGCAGTACTTC. It yields the protein CASSPEGLARQYF.

This clone appeared a single time. The chain joins TRBV2 to TRBJ1-1; 10 bases line up with TRBD1. This CDR3 is built from 15 residues. The junction had 6 bases not matched to a gene; V was cut back by 5 bases and J by 3 bases. Germline CDR1 SNHLY, CDR2 FYNNEI. As DNA, the CDR3 is TGTGCCAGCAGTTTGACAGGGGGCCGGGACACTGAAGCTTTCTTT. It yields the protein CASSLTGGRDTEAFF.

J is TRBJ1-1 and V is TRBV6-6, with TRBD1 as a possible D gene (5 bases). CDR1 and CDR2 (germline): MNHNY, SVGAGI (reference sequence). The CDR3 extends over 16 amino acids. The germline V and J ends were trimmed by 5 bases and 1 base, with 17 bases remaining between them. The chain's CDR3 is CASSPGTLGKNTEAFF. Written as DNA, the CDR3 is TGTGCCAGCAGTCCTGGGACGTTAGGGAAGAACACTGAAGCTTTCTTT.

The chain uses TRBV5-4 and TRBJ1-4; 9 positions match TRBD1. CDR1 SGHNT and CDR2 YYREEE come from the germline V gene (reference sequence). This CDR3 has 15 residues. V shed 4 bases and J 4 bases; nucleotides not matched to a gene: 5. The CDR3 DNA follows: TGTGCCAGCAGCCAGGGACAGGGCTTTAATGAAAAACTGTTTTTT. It is translated as CASSQGQGFNEKLFF.

The V call is TRBV6-4, the J call TRBJ2-6; D perhaps matches TRBD2 (6 bases). Germline V gene data show CDR1 as MRHNA and CDR2 as SNTAGT. With 9 bases removed from V and 4 bases from J, the gap between germline ends came to 16 bases. The CDR3 totals 15 residues. Here the CDR3 reads CARAGTGRGANVLTF. The CDR3 bases are TGTGCCAGGGCGGGGACCGGGCGCGGGGCCAACGTCCTGACTTTC.